The following is a TCR beta chain sequence with its context. Its antigen is not known. The record originates from a study of CD8+ T cells in alopecia areata. In the study overall: Among treated patients, oral tofacitinib was administered at 5 to 10 mg twice daily. Dosing with tofacitinib proceeded for 6 to 18 months, followed by 6 months off drug. Findings and limits, study-wide: Sequenced scalp T cells also include alphabeta T cells resident in normal skin.

Following RNA extraction, reverse transcription yielded cDNA that acted as the sequencing template. This table comes from immunoSEQ multiplex PCR, and its TCRdb copy is limited to in-frame clones, with some not included. The sample shows some 150,000 clones, roughly 62% of them seen only once. Alopecia areata patients provided lesional scalp punch biopsies and peripheral blood. The TCR sequence derives from a human donor with alopecia areata. The specimen comprised CD4+ T cells sorted from blood, sampled at week 0.

In DNA form, the CDR3 reads TGCGCCAGCAGTCAATTATGGACAGTCTCCTACGAGCAGTACTTC. Translation gives CASSQLWTVSYEQYF. This chain uses TRBV23-1 with TRBJ2-7, with D perhaps matching TRBD1 (6 bases). TRBV23-1 is assigned to the ORF class and has an uncertain function. Trimming shortened V by 1 base and J by 0 bases, and 10 bases separated the two germline ends. The CDR3 contains 15 residues.